This entry lists 29 T cell receptor beta chains sequenced from one sample in a study of T-cell reconstitution after alpha-beta-depleted transplantation in children. Using unique molecular identifiers, the investigators prepared the TCRbeta library. TCRdb recomputed calls from the PCR reads with MiXCR, one row per CDR3 protein. The table has hundreds of thousands of distinct CDR3 sequences, approximately 9% seen once. The sequenced sample was PBMCs from the stem cell graft donor, obtained from the stem cell graft. The receptors shown here come from a human donor who donated a stem cell graft to a child with acute lymphoblastic leukemia.

This clonotype was observed at least ten times. This rearrangement joins TRBV27 to TRBJ1-1, with 7 bases that match TRBD1. Germline V gene lookup returns CDR1 MNHEY and CDR2 SMNVEV (reference sequence). Trimming at V came to 8 bases and at J to 8 bases, leaving 5 bases not matched to a gene. There are 11 residues in the CDR3. CDR3 bases: TGTGCCAGCGGACAGGTCGTGGAAGCTTTCTTT. It codes for CASGQVVEAFF.

The chain couples TRBV3-1 to TRBJ2-7, with D unclear. The CDR3 has 15 residues. V gave up 0 bases and J gave up 2 bases, with 11 bases separating them. Germline V CDR1 and CDR2: LGHDT, YNNKEL (reference sequence). The CDR3 reads CASSQDRVRAYEQYF. The CDR3 bases are TGTGCCAGCAGCCAAGATCGGGTTAGGGCCTACGAGCAGTACTTC.

This clonotype was counted many times. V gene TRBV12-3 or TRBV12-4 combines with J gene TRBJ2-7; either TRBD1 or TRBD2 may supply D (6 bases each). V dropped 9 bases and J dropped 5 bases, with 20 bases sitting between them. The CDR3 consists of 14 residues. CDR3 amino acids: CASLQGGRSDEQYF. CDR3 in DNA: TGTGCCAGTCTACAAGGGGGGAGGTCCGACGAGCAGTACTTC.

The chain couples TRBV29-1 to TRBJ2-7; D not certain. The CDR3 runs 13 residues. Germline V gene sequence: CDR1 SQVTM, CDR2 ANQGSEA. The V end was cut by 7 bases, the J end by 2 bases, with 15 bases between. The CDR3 loop reads CSARKSGTYEQYF. DNA for the CDR3: TGCAGCGCCCGTAAAAGTGGGACCTACGAGCAGTACTTC.

This clonotype has more than one count but fewer than ten. The chain employs TRBV12-3 or TRBV12-4 and TRBJ1-1; no clear D. There are 12 residues in the CDR3. V was cut by 5 bases and J by 8 bases, with 12 bases left in between. The chain's CDR3 is CASSAAGREAFF. CDR3 coding DNA: TGTGCCAGCAGTGCCGCGGGGAGGGAAGCTTTCTTT.

This clonotype was detected a few times. The V gene is TRBV20-1, the J gene TRBJ1-2; 11 positions agree with TRBD1. The germline gives CDR1 DFQATT, CDR2 SNEGSKA (reference sequence). J lost 5 bases, V lost 6 bases, and 11 bases had no gene match. The CDR3 totals 15 residues. The CDR3 DNA is TGCAGTGCCCCCGGGACAGGGGGAGTGGGGTATGGCTACACCTTC. Residues: CSAPGTGGVGYGYTF.

The genes are TRBV12-3 or TRBV12-4 and TRBJ2-7, with D perhaps given as TRBD1 or TRBD2 (6 bases each). The V end lost 7 bases, the J end lost 7 bases, and 20 bases lay between the germline ends. This CDR3 contains 14 residues. CDR3: CASTPGASSSEQYF. As DNA, the CDR3 is TGTGCCAGCACCCCGGGGGCCTCCTCGTCGGAGCAGTACTTC.

This clonotype has just a few counts. The chain employs TRBV5-1 and TRBJ1-5; maybe TRBD1 (6 bases). Germline loops: CDR1 SGHRS, CDR2 YFSETQ. CDR3 size: 14 residues. The V and J ends lost 0 bases and 6 bases respectively, with 10 bases between them. This CDR3 reads CASSLEGGGQPQHF. CDR3 nucleotides: TGCGCCAGCAGCTTGGAGGGGGGTGGTCAGCCCCAGCATTTT.

This clonotype has more than one count but fewer than ten. The chain couples TRBV27 to TRBJ1-4; 7 positions agree with TRBD1. The CDR3 loop spans 18 amino acids. Germline assignment: CDR1 MNHEY and CDR2 SMNVEV (reference sequence). V shed 7 bases, J shed 0 bases, and the junction held 14 bases outside the gene matches. The CDR3: CASTGSGGGDATNEKLFF. The CDR3 nucleotides read TGTGCCAGCACGGGCTCGGGAGGGGGCGATGCAACTAATGAAAAACTGTTTTTT.

This chain's CDR3 is CASRRTQARNTEAFF. Written as DNA, the CDR3 is TGTGCCAGCAGGAGAACACAGGCGAGGAACACTGAAGCTTTCTTT. The chain employs TRBV6-1 and TRBJ1-1; TRBD1 might be the D (5 bases). Germline V gives CDR1 MNHNS, CDR2 SASEGT. V was pared by 6 bases and J by 1 base, with 15 bases between. The CDR3 is made up of 15 amino acids.

This clonotype was detected only a few times. The rearrangement joins TRBV19 to TRBJ1-6; no definite D call. V was shortened by 4 bases and J by 3 bases, with 4 bases between the two germline ends. This CDR3 contains 13 residues. The germline gives CDR1 LNHDA, CDR2 SQIVND (reference sequence). The CDR3 region is CASSTGYNSPLHF. CDR3 coding DNA: TGTGCCAGTAGTACAGGCTATAATTCACCCCTCCACTTT.

CDR3 nucleotide sequence: TGCAGTGCTAGAGCGGCCAGCGGCACAGATACGCAGTATTTT. Its translation is CSARAASGTDTQYF. This sequence joins TRBV20-1 and TRBJ2-3; unclear D gene. The V gene's germline CDR1 is DFQATT and CDR2 SNEGSKA (reference sequence). V was trimmed by 1 base and J by 1 base, leaving 9 bases between them. This CDR3 spans 14 amino acids.

Ten or more counts support this clonotype. The chain couples TRBV3-1 to TRBJ2-3; unclear D gene. The CDR3 is made up of 15 amino acids. In germline, CDR1 is LGHDT, CDR2 YNNKEL (reference sequence). The V gene lost 3 bases and the J gene lost 0 bases, with 10 bases spanning the gap. The CDR3 spells CASSQWQTSTDTQYF. The CDR3 DNA sequence: TGTGCCAGCAGCCAGTGGCAAACCAGCACAGATACGCAGTATTTT.

A remark on this clonotype: This may be a read error, as it is one base from a much larger clone. Since no conserved phenylalanine or tryptophan closes the CDR3, a read error is the likely cause. The chain uses TRBV29-1 and TRBJ1-3; 7 nucleotides agree with TRBD1. J lost 0 bases, V lost 6 bases, and 11 bases had no gene match. The CDR3 has 16 residues. Looked up from germline, CDR1 is SQVTM and CDR2 is ANQGSEA. The CDR3 DNA follows: TGCAGCGTGGCATATTCCAGGGGGTCCTCTGGAAACACCATATATTAT. It is translated as CSVAYSRGSSGNTIYY.

The chain carries TRBV7-3 and TRBJ2-3; TRBD2 matches at 14 bases. The length of the CDR3 is 23 residues. Trimming removed 3 bases from V and 4 bases from J; junction bases left unmatched: 24. The germline V gene has CDR1 SGHTA and CDR2 FQGTGA. The CDR3 DNA sequence: TGTGCCAGCAGCTTTGTGGCCCTGTTAGTGACTAGCGGGGGGGCCTTGTCCTCAGATACGCAGTATTTT. Its protein product is CASSFVALLVTSGGALSSDTQYF.

The J gene is TRBJ1-4, the V gene TRBV5-1; D call uncertain. V was pared by 4 bases and J by 6 bases, with 25 bases between. Germline loops: CDR1 SGHRS, CDR2 YFSETQ. The CDR3 extends over 18 amino acids. The CDR3 DNA is TGCGCCAGCAGCCCGGCCCTCGAGTTTGGATCTGCGGATGAAAAACTGTTTTTT. Translated, it gives CASSPALEFGSADEKLFF. Full variable domain (remainder filled in from reference TRBV5-1 and TRBJ1-4): KAGVTQTPRYLIKTRGQQVTLSCSPISGHRSVSWYQQTPGQGLQFLFEYFSETQRNKGNFPGRFSGRQFSNSRSEMNVSTLELGDSALYLCASSPALEFGSADEKLFFGSGTQLSVL.

This clonotype was seen more than once but under ten times. The chain is built from TRBV11-1 and TRBJ1-3, with D possibly matching TRBD1 (6 bases). The germline V gene encodes CDR1 SGHAT and CDR2 FQDESV (reference sequence). V lost 5 bases to trimming and J lost 4 bases, with 24 bases between them. The CDR3 spans 18 residues. The DNA of the CDR3 is TGTGCCAGCAGCACCAGACAGGAACCGCTAGTAGTCGGAAACACCATATATTTT. Amino acids: CASSTRQEPLVVGNTIYF.

The V call is TRBV10-3, the J call TRBJ1-6, with D unresolved. There are 14 residues in the CDR3. V lost 4 bases and J 7 bases, leaving 11 bases between the germline ends. Germline values: CDR1 ENHRY, CDR2 SYGVKD. CDR3 sequence (DNA): TGTGCCATCAGTGCTCAGGCGGGAAATTCACCCCTCCACTTT. It yields the protein CAISAQAGNSPLHF.

This clonotype has only a few counts. The J gene is TRBJ1-3, the V gene TRBV6-5; tentative D call: TRBD1 (6 bases). The CDR3 totals 15 residues. V was clipped by 5 bases and J by 0 bases, with 11 bases between them. In germline, CDR1 is MNHEY, CDR2 SVGAGI. For the CDR3, the DNA is TGTGCCAGCAGTCGGACAGTGGTCTCTGGAAACACCATATATTTT. Its protein product is CASSRTVVSGNTIYF.

This clonotype was seen many times. The chain joins TRBV6-5 to TRBJ2-3, with 9 positions matching TRBD2. Per the germline V gene, CDR1 is MNHEY and CDR2 is SVGAGI. This CDR3 spans 17 amino acids. Trimming removed 0 bases from V and 5 bases from J; junction bases left unmatched: 9. As DNA, the CDR3 is TGTGCCAGCAGTTACTCCAAAGGACTAGCGCGGGTAGATACGCAGTATTTT. Protein sequence: CASSYSKGLARVDTQYF.

The chain recombines TRBV7-8 with TRBJ2-7; D possibly uses TRBD1 or TRBD2 (5 bases each). V lost 4 bases and J lost 7, with 17 bases in between. Germline CDR1 and CDR2: SGHVS and FQNEAQ. The length of the CDR3 is 14 residues. The CDR3 bases are TGTGCCAGCAGCTCATCCGGGACGCAAGAGGAGCAGTACTTC. Translation: CASSSSGTQEEQYF.

This clonotype was picked up a small number of times. This sequence joins TRBV3-1 and TRBJ2-1, with TRBD2 identical over 7 bases. There are 17 residues in the CDR3. V was pared by 2 bases and J by 0 bases, with 7 bases of the junction left unmatched. Germline V gene lookup returns CDR1 LGHDT and CDR2 YNNKEL (reference sequence). The CDR3 DNA reads as TGTGCCAGCAGCCAAACGGTCGGGGGGAGCTCCTACAATGAGCAGTTCTTC. It is translated as CASSQTVGGSSYNEQFF.

This clonotype was detected ten times or more. This rearrangement joins TRBV12-3 or TRBV12-4 to TRBJ2-2; D tentatively fits TRBD1 or TRBD2 (6 bases each). Trimming left V 7 bases short and J 5 bases short, with 17 bases between. The CDR3 is made up of 15 amino acids. CDR3 coding DNA: TGTGCCAGCATTCTTGGGGGGCTCGGAACCGGGGAGCTGTTTTTT. It specifies CASILGGLGTGELFF.

In this sample, this clonotype turned up a few times. CDR3 sequence reads: CASSLRLAKNIQYF. CDR3 coding DNA: TGTGCCAGCAGTCTCAGGCTAGCCAAAAACATTCAGTACTTC. The chain has TRBV12-3 or TRBV12-4 and TRBJ2-4; no clear D gene. This CDR3 spans 14 amino acids. The V gene lost 5 bases and the J gene lost 0 bases, with 8 bases spanning the gap.

The chain couples TRBV13 to TRBJ2-2, with 8 nucleotides matching TRBD1. This CDR3 is 15 amino acids long. The trim removed 5 bases at V and 3 bases at J, leaving 5 bases unmatched. CDR1 is PRHDT, CDR2 FYEKMQ, per germline (reference sequence). In DNA form, the CDR3 reads TGTGCCAGCAGCGCCTGGACAGGGTACACCGGGGAGCTGTTTTTT. This encodes CASSAWTGYTGELFF.

This clonotype has just a few counts. The chain employs TRBV10-1 and TRBJ2-7; weak D call: TRBD1 (5 bases). CDR1 and CDR2 (germline): WNHNN, SYGVQD (reference sequence). The CDR3 covers 13 residues. V shed 0 bases and J shed 6 bases, with 9 bases lying between them. In DNA form, the CDR3 reads TGCGCCAGCAGTGAGTCAAGGGGTGGCGAGCAGTACTTC. It specifies CASSESRGGEQYF.

The chain is built from TRBV5-1 and TRBJ2-3; the D gene is possibly TRBD1 (6 bases). The CDR3 sequence is 14 residues long. Trimming removed 5 bases at V and 4 bases at J, with 14 bases between. Germline V gives CDR1 SGHRS, CDR2 YFSETQ. The CDR3: CASSTGTFADTQYF. CDR3 DNA sequence: TGCGCCAGCAGTACAGGGACCTTTGCAGATACGCAGTATTTT.

This clonotype was recorded at least ten times. V gene TRBV29-1 combines with J gene TRBJ2-5; 14 positions agree with TRBD2. Losses at the gene ends were 7 bases for V and 1 base for J; bases not matched to a gene: 8. Germline V CDR1 and CDR2: SQVTM, ANQGSEA. The length of the CDR3 is 16 residues. The CDR3 is CSALGLAGVSQETQYF. CDR3 sequence (DNA): TGCAGCGCCCTGGGACTAGCGGGAGTTAGCCAAGAGACCCAGTACTTC.

In this sample, this clonotype turned up a few times. The chain combines TRBV5-1 with TRBJ1-2; 9 nucleotides match TRBD1. Germline-derived CDR1 and CDR2 are SGHRS and YFSETQ. CDR3 length equals 14 residues. Losses at the gene ends were 2 bases for V and 4 bases for J; bases not matched to a gene: 3. The CDR3 region is CASSFGTGSYGYTF. The CDR3, as DNA: TGCGCCAGCAGCTTCGGGACAGGGAGCTATGGCTACACCTTC.